A selection of T cell receptor beta chains follows, all from one sample in a study of shared clonotypes between healthy human individuals. Method: immunoSEQ multiplex PCR; TCRdb's copy keeps in-frame clones and lacks some. The top ten hold approximately 0.56% of the sample, which has roughly 1,000,000 clones, approximately 80% seen once. The specimen was memory CD4+ T cells from PBMCs. These receptors were obtained from a man between 18 and 35 years old in good health. Some clones in this sample may be carry-over from other donors' samples. Each CDR3 is given with its conserved first and last residue. A D gene is named only where the DNA matches it firmly. Only part of the rows carry a size: once, few, many, or a class if the clone is expanded.

>-|TRBV4-1|TRBJ2-3|TRBD2
CASSRGLAGGKDTQYF
TGCGCCAGCAGCCGCGGACTAGCGGGAGGGAAAGATACGCAGTATTTT
>-|TRBV2|TRBJ2-3|-
CASSVDTQYF
TGTGCCAGCAGTGTGGATACGCAGTATTTT
>-|TRBV7-8|TRBJ1-2|-
CASSFQGTSYGYTF
TGTGCCAGCAGCTTTCAGGGAACTAGCTATGGCTACACCTTC
>-|TRBV7-8|TRBJ2-3|-
CASSLGAGNTDTQYF
TGTGCCAGCAGCTTAGGGGCAGGGAACACAGATACGCAGTATTTT
>few|TRBV4-1|TRBJ2-3|-
CASSQVRTRPAQDTQYF
TGCGCCAGCAGCCAAGTAAGGACGCGACCGGCCCAAGATACGCAGTATTTT
>-|TRBV5-5|TRBJ2-7|-
CASSLAGSPSSYEQYF
TGTGCCAGCAGCTTGGCAGGGTCACCTAGCTCCTACGAGCAGTACTTC
>-|TRBV28|TRBJ2-4|-
CASRGKFSLLAKNIQYF
TGTGCCAGCAGGGGGAAGTTTTCCCTCTTAGCCAAAAACATTCAGTACTTC
>-|TRBV14|TRBJ2-7|-
CASSRAGRGPTYEQYF
TGTGCCAGCAGCCGGGCAGGTCGGGGGCCTACCTACGAGCAGTACTTC
>once|TRBV28|TRBJ1-1|TRBD1
CASSSRRDRRNTEAFF
TGTGCCAGCAGCAGCCGCCGGGACAGGAGGAACACTGAAGCTTTCTTT
>once|TRBV6-5|TRBJ2-6|TRBD1
CASRGTGGANVLTF
TGTGCCAGCAGGGGGACAGGGGGGGCCAACGTCCTGACTTTC
>-|TRBV2|TRBJ2-3|-
CASSESQGWGTQYF
TGTGCCAGCAGTGAGTCACAGGGTTGGGGTACGCAGTATTTT
>-|TRBV9|TRBJ1-2|-
CASSPRPLGGYGYTF
TGTGCCAGCAGCCCTCGTCCCTTGGGAGGCTATGGCTACACCTTC
>-|TRBV7-8|TRBJ2-1|TRBD2
CASSLATGTSGLDEQFF
TGTGCCAGCAGCCTTGCTACCGGGACTAGCGGGCTGGATGAGCAGTTCTTC
>-|TRBV7-2|TRBJ2-7|TRBD1
CASSSTGVQYF
TGTGCCAGCAGCTCCACAGGGGTCCAGTACTTC
>-|TRBV19|TRBJ1-1|-
CASSRGLTEAFF
TGTGCCAGTAGCCGGGGGCTTACTGAAGCTTTCTTT
>-|TRBV18|TRBJ2-5|-
CASSPVPRETQYF
TGTGCCAGCTCACCAGTGCCTCGAGAGACCCAGTACTTC
>-|TRBV7-9|TRBJ1-1|TRBD1
CASSSGQPNTEAFF
TGTGCCAGCAGCTCGGGACAGCCTAACACTGAAGCTTTCTTT
>-|TRBV11-1|TRBJ2-1|TRBD2
CASSLEAGVGIEQFF
TGTGCCAGCAGCTTAGAGGCGGGAGTCGGTATTGAGCAGTTCTTC
>-|TRBV28|TRBJ1-5|-
CASSFQGTPQHF
TGTGCCAGCAGTTTTCAGGGAACCCCCCAGCATTTT
>-|TRBV7-6|TRBJ2-5|-
CASSLSWAERETQYF
TGTGCCAGCAGCTTAAGTTGGGCGGAGAGAGAGACCCAGTACTTC
>-|TRBV5-1|TRBJ2-7|TRBD1
CASRSGGGQEDYEQYF
TGCGCCAGCAGGAGTGGAGGGGGACAGGAGGACTACGAGCAGTACTTC
>-|TRBV7-9|TRBJ1-4|-
CASSPQGLFDNEKLFF
TGTGCCAGCAGCCCCCAGGGGTTATTTGATAATGAAAAACTGTTTTTT
>many|TRBV5-1|TRBJ2-7|TRBD1
CASSLNRGDYEQYF
TGCGCCAGCAGCCTCAACAGGGGAGACTACGAGCAGTACTTC
>-|TRBV12-5|TRBJ2-6|-
CASGNSGANVLTF
TGTGCTAGTGGTAACTCTGGGGCCAACGTCCTGACTTTC
>few|TRBV28|TRBJ2-1|TRBD2
CASSYRTSGLFEQFF
TGTGCCAGCAGTTACAGGACTAGCGGGTTGTTTGAGCAGTTCTTC
>-|TRBV6-6|TRBJ1-4|-
CASSWDKIATNEKLFF
TGTGCCAGCAGCTGGGACAAGATTGCAACTAATGAAAAACTGTTTTTT
>few|TRBV10-3|TRBJ2-7|-
CAISLRDEQYF
TGTGCCATCAGTCTCCGGGACGAGCAGTACTTC
>-|TRBV4-3|TRBJ2-7|TRBD2
CASSPGLVGLRYF
TGCGCCAGCAGCCCGGGACTAGTTGGTTTACGGTACTTC
>-|TRBV5-5|TRBJ2-7|TRBD1
CASSSLYNPDRKSYEQYF
TGTGCCAGCAGCTCGCTATATAACCCGGACAGGAAGTCCTACGAGCAGTACTTC
>-|TRBV6-6|TRBJ2-7|-
CASRPPGDPSEQYF
TGTGCCAGCAGGCCTCCAGGGGACCCCTCCGAGCAGTACTTC
>few|TRBV7-2|TRBJ2-1|TRBD1
CASSADRGIYNEQFF
TGTGCCAGCAGCGCGGACAGGGGGATCTACAATGAGCAGTTCTTC
>many|TRBV7-9|TRBJ1-3|-
CASSWGTGRSGNTIYF
TGTGCCAGCAGCTGGGGAACAGGGAGATCTGGAAACACCATATATTTT
>once|TRBV19|TRBJ2-5|-
CASSKRYGEETQYF
TGTGCCAGTAGTAAACGTTATGGGGAAGAGACCCAGTACTTC
>-|TRBV5-1|TRBJ1-4|-
CASSAGPNEKLFF
TGCGCCAGCAGCGCTGGGCCCAATGAAAAACTGTTTTTT
>-|TRBV6-1|TRBJ2-7|TRBD1
CASSERDWGQGPHEQYF
TGTGCCAGCAGTGAAAGAGATTGGGGACAGGGGCCCCACGAGCAGTACTTC